This T cell receptor (beta chain) was obtained from a study of lymphopenia after photon versus proton radiotherapy. Sequencing was performed with immunoSEQ multiplex PCR; in TCRdb, only in-frame clones are kept and a portion is missing. The sample consists of about 65,000 clones, 87% of them appearing once. Study-wide findings and caveats: Proton therapy kept repertoires fairly stable, unlike photons, which gained effector/memory cells. Larger post-nadir TCR diversity loss correlated inversely with survival in deceased patients. Oligoclonal CD8+ Temra expansion after nadir drove photon patients' diversity drop.

With respect to this clone: The antigen is not known.

Trimming left V 0 bases short and J 8 bases short, with 13 bases between. The CDR3 contains 13 residues. Looked up from germline, CDR1 is GTSNPN and CDR2 is SVGIG (reference sequence). This TCR derives from a man aged 80 or over with esophageal cancer. The sequenced sample was peripheral blood, obtained from a patient treated with proton-based radiotherapy. This sequence joins TRBV30 and TRBJ1-2; D not resolved. The CDR3 loop is CAWSVGRSWGYTF. The CDR3 DNA reads as TGTGCCTGGAGTGTAGGTAGGAGCTGGGGCTACACCTTC.